Given below is one T cell receptor beta chain in context. The data belong to a study of T cell changes during pregnancy in multiple sclerosis. Germline V gives CDR1 MNHEY, CDR2 SVGAGI. Trimming cost V 5 bases and J 0 bases, with 11 bases left between them. The CDR3 consists of 15 residues. TCRdb's copy holds only in-frame clones and misses some; the assay was immunoSEQ multiplex PCR. The sample has some 60,000 clones, just under 95% seen once. The sample consisted of CD4+ T cells from peripheral blood mononuclear cells, taken before pregnancy. The chain employs TRBV6-5 and TRBJ2-1; D is possibly TRBD2 (5 bases). This receptor was taken from a female donor with multiple sclerosis, enrolled in a pregnancy study. The CDR3 nucleotides are TGTGCCAGCAGTGGAGGATCGCTCTCCTACAATGAGCAGTTCTTC. Its translation: CASSGGSLSYNEQFF.